The 20 T cell receptor beta chains below come from one sample, sequenced in a study of identical twins. One entry per CDR3 protein results from TCRdb running MiXCR on the 5' RACE reads. The sample includes 450,000 to 600,000 distinct CDR3 sequences, 20% to 25% of them seen just once. These data were also reused for a study on yellow fever vaccine responses in identical twins.

Material for sequencing was CD4+ T cells sorted from blood. Receptors were obtained from a young woman in good health.

The chain couples TRBV10-3 to TRBJ1-1; TRBD1 aligns across 10 bases. Germline lookup yields CDR1 ENHRY and CDR2 SYGVKD. This CDR3 has 14 residues. The J segment lost 5 bases and the V segment lost 4 bases, leaving 4 bases of the junction unmatched. DNA for the CDR3: TGTGCCATCAGTGCCAGGACAGGGGGGACTGAAGCTTTCTTT. Translated: CAISARTGGTEAFF.

This chain uses TRBV20-1 with TRBJ2-7, with D perhaps matching TRBD1 (5 bases). Germline CDR1 DFQATT, CDR2 SNEGSKA (reference sequence). The CDR3 runs 14 residues. V lost 0 bases, J lost 2 bases, and 11 bases lay in between. The CDR3 sequence is CSAREPRAPYEQYF. The CDR3 DNA sequence: TGCAGTGCTAGAGAACCCAGGGCCCCCTACGAGCAGTACTTC.

V usage is TRBV10-3 and J usage is TRBJ2-3; unclear D gene. The ends were cut back, 5 bases at V and 3 bases at J, with 6 bases in the middle. Germline CDR1 reads ENHRY; CDR2 reads SYGVKD. This CDR3 has 12 amino acids. Here the CDR3 DNA reads TGTGCCATCAGTCATGGGACAGATACGCAGTATTTT. This sequence encodes CAISHGTDTQYF.

This chain uses TRBV29-1 with TRBJ2-7; 10 bases line up with TRBD2. The V gene's germline CDR1 is SQVTM and CDR2 ANQGSEA. CDR3 length: 14 residues. Unmatched junction bases numbered 7, after V lost 3 bases and J lost 5 bases. CDR3 amino acids: CSVDGLAGVNEQYF. The CDR3 bases are TGCAGCGTTGACGGCCTAGCGGGAGTCAACGAGCAGTACTTC.

V and J are TRBV7-6 and TRBJ1-1; D uncertain. V gave up 5 bases and J gave up 4 bases, with 8 bases separating them. From germline, CDR1 is SGHVS and CDR2 FNYEAQ. CDR3 length equals 12 residues. This CDR3 is CASSTESTEAFF. The CDR3, as DNA: TGTGCCAGCAGCACAGAGAGCACTGAAGCTTTCTTT.

This chain connects TRBV7-8 to TRBJ2-5, with 9 bases matching TRBD1. CDR1 and CDR2 from the germline V gene are SGHVS and FQNEAQ. The junction had 5 bases not matched to a gene; V was cut back by 2 bases and J by 4 bases. CDR3 length equals 15 residues. CDR3 protein: CASSLSATGGETQYF. CDR3 in DNA: TGTGCCAGCAGCTTATCTGCGACAGGGGGAGAGACCCAGTACTTC.

The chain recombines TRBV20-1 with TRBJ2-4; the D is unclear. V lost 0 bases and J lost 0, with 12 bases in between. Germline V CDR1 and CDR2: DFQATT, SNEGSKA (reference sequence). CDR3 length: 16 residues. Here the CDR3 DNA reads TGCAGTGCTAGAGATCTGAACACCTTAGCCAAAAACATTCAGTACTTC. Residues: CSARDLNTLAKNIQYF.

The chain combines TRBV2 with TRBJ2-7; D uncertain. CDR3 length equals 14 residues. V was trimmed by 5 bases and J by 1 base, leaving 12 bases between them. Germline-derived CDR1 and CDR2 are SNHLY and FYNNEI. CDR3 sequence: CASSTPDRSYEQYV. The CDR3 DNA reads as TGTGCCAGCAGTACCCCGGACCGATCCTACGAGCAGTACGTC.

The chain joins TRBV29-1 to TRBJ2-3; 16 nucleotides line up with TRBD2. The CDR3 is made up of 20 amino acids. J gave up 2 bases and V 6 bases, and 17 bases lay outside the gene matches. Germline V gene data show CDR1 as SQVTM and CDR2 as ANQGSEA. CDR3 bases: TGCAGCGTAAGGAGGTCCGGGACTAGCGGGAGGGCCCCTGTCACAGATACGCAGTATTTT. The encoded protein is CSVRRSGTSGRAPVTDTQYF.

J is TRBJ1-5 and V is TRBV28; 8 bases are a match to TRBD1. Germline V gene sequence: CDR1 MDHEN, CDR2 SYDVKM. The V gene end was trimmed by 3 bases and the J gene end by 3 bases; junction bases not matched to a gene: 7. This CDR3 is built from 16 residues. The CDR3 bases are TGTGCCAGCAGTTTCCCCGGGACAGGTGTCAATCAGCCCCAGCATTTT. Protein sequence: CASSFPGTGVNQPQHF. The whole variable domain, remainder taken from reference TRBV28 and TRBJ1-5, is DVKVTQSSRYLVKRTGEKVFLECVQDMDHENMFWYRQDPGLGLRLIYFSYDVKMKEKGDIPEGYSVSREKKERFSLILESASTNQTSMYLCASSFPGTGVNQPQHFGDGTRLSIL.

This clonotype was recorded a few times. V gene TRBV12-3 or TRBV12-4 combines with J gene TRBJ2-1; D ambiguous. Deletions cut 5 bases from V and 0 bases from J, with 14 bases between. This CDR3 has 16 residues. The CDR3 loop is CASSPAAPLSYNEQFF. CDR3 in DNA: TGTGCCAGCAGTCCCGCGGCCCCTCTCTCCTACAATGAGCAGTTCTTC.

The J gene is TRBJ2-2, the V gene TRBV5-1; a weak D match, TRBD2 (7 bases). The germline V and J ends were trimmed by 1 base and 3 bases, with 22 bases remaining between them. The CDR3 has 19 amino acids. The V gene's germline CDR1 is SGHRS and CDR2 YFSETQ. The CDR3 is CASSLPSIIRGADTGELFF. The CDR3 DNA reads as TGCGCCAGCAGCTTGCCATCGATCATCCGGGGGGCAGACACCGGGGAGCTGTTTTTT.

This chain joins TRBV6-1 and TRBJ1-1, with D uncertain. The CDR3 consists of 14 residues. Germline values: CDR1 MNHNS, CDR2 SASEGT. Trimming took 5 bases from V and 4 from J, leaving 14 bases between them. As DNA, the CDR3 is TGTGCCAGCAGTCCGGCCTGGGAAACCACTGAAGCTTTCTTT. This encodes CASSPAWETTEAFF.

This clonotype was seen a handful of times. This chain joins TRBV11-2 and TRBJ2-2; D may be TRBD1 or TRBD2 (5 bases each). The CDR3 has 15 amino acids. The ends were cut back, 6 bases at V and 2 bases at J, with 13 bases in the middle. Germline V lookup: CDR1 SGHAT, CDR2 FQNNGV. The CDR3 sequence is CASRLGPLNTGELFF. CDR3 sequence (DNA): TGTGCCAGCAGATTGGGACCCCTAAACACCGGGGAGCTGTTTTTT.

This clonotype came up a few times. The J gene is TRBJ1-1, the V gene TRBV29-1; maybe TRBD1 (6 bases). Looked up from germline, CDR1 is SQVTM and CDR2 is ANQGSEA. Trimming left V 6 bases short and J 5 bases short, with 19 bases between. The CDR3 is made up of 14 amino acids. Here the CDR3 reads CSVRNPRGGTEAFF. CDR3 sequence (DNA): TGCAGCGTCAGAAACCCCAGGGGAGGGACTGAAGCTTTCTTT.

V and J are TRBV21-1 and TRBJ2-6. TRBV21-1 is designated a pseudogene. The CDR3 consists of 17 residues. CDR3 region: CASRTTDGGSGANVLTF. CDR3 bases: TGTGCCAGCAGGACAACCGACGGGGGCTCTGGGGCCAACGTCCTGACTTTC.

V usage is TRBV29-1 and J usage is TRBJ2-7; 9 bases map to TRBD1. Germline-derived CDR1 and CDR2 are SQVTM and ANQGSEA. CDR3 length: 13 amino acids. The ends lost 6 bases at V and 5 bases at J; junction bases unmatched: 8. DNA of the CDR3: TGCAGCGTCCTCAACAGGGGGCCCGACGAGCAGTACTTC. It encodes CSVLNRGPDEQYF.

The chain couples TRBV10-3 to TRBJ2-5, with 7 nucleotides matching TRBD1. The ends lost 6 bases at V and 3 bases at J; junction bases unmatched: 7. Germline assignment: CDR1 ENHRY and CDR2 SYGVKD. CDR3 length: 14 residues. The CDR3 DNA is TGTGCCATCAGGAGAACAGGGGATAAAGAGACCCAGTACTTC. Protein sequence: CAIRRTGDKETQYF.

The sample holds a few counts of this clonotype. The rearrangement joins TRBV2 to TRBJ2-3; 11 bases match TRBD2. CDR1 and CDR2 from the germline V gene are SNHLY and FYNNEI. This CDR3 spans 17 amino acids. V shed 6 bases and J 0 bases; nucleotides not matched to a gene: 8. CDR3 region: CASRGGLAGKSTDTQYF. In DNA, the CDR3 is TGTGCCAGCAGGGGAGGACTAGCGGGCAAAAGCACAGATACGCAGTATTTT.

This chain links TRBV7-2 with TRBJ2-1; D unresolved. CDR1 and CDR2 from the germline V gene are SGHTA and FQGNSA. With 5 bases removed from V and 5 bases from J, the gap between germline ends came to 10 bases. The CDR3 is 13 amino acids. The CDR3 DNA reads as TGTGCCAGCAGCCAACGACCCCACAATGAGCAGTTCTTC. Translating it yields CASSQRPHNEQFF.